Listed below are T cell receptor beta chains from one sample, sequenced in a study of glioma-infiltrating T cells. TCRdb recomputed calls from the multiplex PCR reads with MiXCR, one row per CDR3 protein. The profile shows around 150,000 distinct CDR3 sequences, 30% to 40% of them singletons. Source material: glioma tissue, nonneoplastic brain tissue, or PBMCs (not recorded which). These TCRs come from a human donor with low-grade glioma or glioblastoma, undergoing nonglioma brain surgery, or in good health (not recorded which). Each CDR3 is given with its conserved first and last residue. D genes are given only for firm matches. Expanded clones are given a class, and other clones once, few, many or no size at all.

V	size	D	CDR3
TRBV20-1	.	.	CSALGPNTEAFF
TRBV2	.	.	CASRRRNTGELFF
TRBV20-1	.	.	CSAWGDLDNEQFF
TRBV3-1	.	.	CASSRQRDTQYF
TRBV5-1	few	.	CASSPSGDGETQYF
TRBV27	.	.	CASTLQGGGGYGYTF
TRBV6-2/TRBV6-3	.	.	CASSYSLGGDQPKHF
TRBV27	.	.	CASSFSGADTQYF
TRBV10-3	.	.	CAISESGGTAYNEQFF
TRBV7-2	few	TRBD1	CARSTWTGSSYNEQFF
TRBV27	few	.	CASSSYLFTDTQYF
TRBV4-2	many	.	CASSQEYSSNQPQHF
TRBV19	.	.	CASSNRYHYEQYF
TRBV6-1	many	.	CASGKTDSSGNTIYF
TRBV6-5	.	.	CASSDAVNSNQPQHF
TRBV4-2	.	TRBD2	CARSQGTSGATDTQYF
TRBV10-3	few	.	CAISESALGGYTF
TRBV28	.	.	CASSFSAGHGYTF
TRBV2	few	TRBD1	CASSVRGREAFF
TRBV7-9	.	.	CASSLPYSGAGSYNEQFF
TRBV20-1	few	.	CSAGDPSGLYEQYF
TRBV29-1	.	.	CSVAGYTF
TRBV3-1	.	TRBD1	CASSQATGAGQYF
TRBV20-1	.	.	CSARPVGLSYNEQFF
TRBV15	.	.	CATSRPGTPYNEQFF
TRBV2	.	.	CASSEVQGGQPQHF
TRBV6-1	few	.	CASSYQLSGANVLTF
TRBV6-6	.	.	CASSYAGGRVETQYF
TRBV27	.	.	CARSSGLNEQFF
TRBV7-2	.	.	CASSLTPGVETQYF
TRBV7-3	.	.	CASSLSFTDTQYF
TRBV15	few	.	CATSRGGAKAGNTIYF
TRBV4-1	.	TRBD2	CASSQDQGSGRYTQYF
TRBV6-5	few	.	CASSYDAEGGEQYF
TRBV19	.	TRBD1	CASSIRGTDSNQPQHF
TRBV30	.	.	CAWNSLVGGDEAFF
TRBV9	.	TRBD2	CASSVEAGGPIDTQYF
TRBV20-1	.	.	CSATDTASYEQYF
TRBV7-2	few	TRBD1	CASSLGTGSHEQYF
TRBV28	few	.	CASSSPETQYF
TRBV6-1	.	.	CASRLTSVTGELFF
TRBV7-9	.	.	CASSLSPGAGANVLTF
TRBV6-1	few	.	CATKRDGGTGEQYF
TRBV7-2	few	.	CASSLIISETQYF
TRBV4-2	.	.	CASSQDTPLGYNEQFF
TRBV4-1	.	TRBD1	CASSQRTGAMGYTF
TRBV27	few	TRBD1	CASSLRTGGLRTGELFF
TRBV2	.	.	CASSETGTNEKLFF
TRBV3-1	.	TRBD1	CASSSLDRVNTEAFF